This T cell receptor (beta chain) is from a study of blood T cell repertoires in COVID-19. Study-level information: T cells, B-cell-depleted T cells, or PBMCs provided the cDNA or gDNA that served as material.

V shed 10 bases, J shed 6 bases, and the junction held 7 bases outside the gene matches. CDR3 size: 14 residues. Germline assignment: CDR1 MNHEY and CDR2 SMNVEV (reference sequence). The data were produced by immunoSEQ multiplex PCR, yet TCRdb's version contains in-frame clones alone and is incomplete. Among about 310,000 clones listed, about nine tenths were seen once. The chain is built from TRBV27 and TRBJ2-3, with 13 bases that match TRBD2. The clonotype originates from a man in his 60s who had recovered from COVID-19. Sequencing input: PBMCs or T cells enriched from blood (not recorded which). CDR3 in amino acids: CAIRTSGSGDTQYF. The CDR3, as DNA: TGTGCCATCCGGACTAGCGGGAGTGGGGATACGCAGTATTTT.